This T cell receptor beta chain was identified during a study of T cell changes during pregnancy in multiple sclerosis. The V end lost 5 bases, the J end lost 2 bases, and 9 bases lay between the germline ends. CDR3 length equals 13 residues. Germline loops: CDR1 SEHNR, CDR2 FQNEAQ (reference sequence). Only in-frame clones appear in the TCRdb table, and some are missing; sequencing was by immunoSEQ multiplex PCR. The sample shows 44,000 or so clones, around 89% of them seen only once. There are a few counts of this clone. The same CDR3 also results from other DNA sequences found in this sample. The V and J genes are TRBV7-9 and TRBJ1-1, with a possible D match to TRBD1 (5 bases). The sample consisted of CD8+ T cells from peripheral blood mononuclear cells, taken after pregnancy. This receptor was identified in a female donor in good health, enrolled as a control in a pregnancy study. Here the CDR3 reads CASSPQGNTEAFF. The CDR3, as DNA: TGTGCCAGCAGCCCTCAGGGAAACACTGAAGCTTTCTTT.